This TCR beta chain originates from a study of shared clonotypes between healthy human individuals. Profiling relied on immunoSEQ multiplex PCR, and the TCRdb table lists in-frame clones only, not all of them. Here the sample spans some 2.1 million clones, 93% being singletons. With 4 bases removed from V and 9 bases from J, the gap between germline ends came to 13 bases. The length of the CDR3 is 14 residues. The germline V gene has CDR1 MNHEY and CDR2 SVGAGI. The naive CD8 fraction comprised CD45RO-negative cells positively selected for CCR7 and excluded terminally differentiated effector memory CD45RA+ cells.

Input material: naive CD8+ T cells from PBMCs. The chain joins TRBV6-5 to TRBJ1-6, with D unclear. The sequence was obtained from a man aged 18 to 29 in good health. Some clones in this sample may be carry-over from other donors' samples. The DNA of the CDR3 is TGTGCCAGCAGTTCCAATGTAATGGGTTCACCCCTCCACTTT. This codes for CASSSNVMGSPLHF.